The 12 T cell receptor beta chains below all came from one sample that was sequenced in a study of blood T cell repertoires in COVID-19 (dated by TCRdb to 2018 to 2020). Libraries came from the immunoSEQ multiplex PCR assay. TCRdb's version of the immuneACCESS table is confined to in-frame rearrangements and falls short of the full clone set. An unresolved V gene accounts for under half of the shortfall where checked; the remainder is of unknown origin. Recorded for this sample are 80,000 to 100,000 clones; roughly 80% of them occurred a single time. The ten biggest clones cover about 4.5% of the sample. Sequencing used peripheral blood. These receptors originate from a man aged 60 to 75 with acute or convalescent COVID-19.

The chain is built from TRBV7-3 and TRBJ2-5; D might be TRBD2 (5 bases). The V gene's germline CDR1 is SGHTA and CDR2 FQGTGA. The CDR3 length is 13 residues. V lost 1 base to trimming and J lost 8 bases, with 11 bases between them. CDR3 in amino acids: CASSLKAGGTQYF. CDR3 nucleotide sequence: TGTGCCAGCAGCTTAAAGGCAGGAGGTACCCAGTACTTC.

The rearrangement uses TRBV5-8 and TRBJ1-1, with TRBD1 as a possible D gene (5 bases). From germline, CDR1 is SGHTS and CDR2 YDEGEE. The CDR3 runs 15 residues. V shed 0 bases and J shed 1 base, with 10 bases lying between them. The CDR3 region has the DNA TGTGCCAGCAGCTTGGAACGGACAAGGAACACTGAAGCTTTCTTT. It codes for CASSLERTRNTEAFF. Supplemented by reference TRBV5-8 and TRBJ1-1, the full variable domain reads EAGVTQSPTHLIKTRGQQATLRCSPISGHTSVYWYQQALGLGLQFLLWYDEGEERNRGNFPPRFSGRQFPNYSSELNVNALELEDSALYLCASSLERTRNTEAFFGQGTRLTVV.

The DNA for the CDR3 is TGTGCCAGCAGCTTAGATTTAACGCAGGCTAACTCTGGGGCCAACGTCCTGACTTTC. The encoded protein is CASSLDLTQANSGANVLTF. The rearrangement uses TRBV11-2 and TRBJ2-6, with D unclear. Germline V gene data show CDR1 as SGHAT and CDR2 as FQNNGV. This CDR3 contains 19 residues. V lost 0 bases, J lost 0 bases, and 15 bases lay in between.

The chain has TRBV5-5 and TRBJ2-6, with TRBD1 as a possible D gene (5 bases). The CDR3 consists of 15 residues. The V gene's germline CDR1 is SGHKS and CDR2 YYEKEE (reference sequence). With 7 bases removed from V and 0 bases from J, the gap between germline ends came to 11 bases. The chain's CDR3 is CASHRQYSGANVLTF. As DNA, the CDR3 is TGTGCCAGCCACAGACAGTACTCTGGGGCCAACGTCCTGACTTTC.

This clone was observed a single time. J is TRBJ2-7 and V is TRBV19; possibly TRBD2 for D (6 bases). V dropped 6 bases and J dropped 0 bases, with 15 bases sitting between them. The CDR3 is 15 amino acids. CDR1 is LNHDA and CDR2 is SQIVND in the germline V gene (reference sequence). This chain's CDR3 is CASRTRDFPSYEQYF. The CDR3 DNA reads as TGTGCCAGTAGGACCCGGGACTTTCCCTCCTACGAGCAGTACTTC.

This clone has just a few counts. V is TRBV5-1 and J is TRBJ2-7; D remains unclear. The CDR3 consists of 13 residues. CDR1 and CDR2 (germline): SGHRS, YFSETQ. The ends were cut back, 0 bases at V and 4 bases at J, with 8 bases in the middle. CDR3 coding DNA: TGCGCCAGCAGCTTGGAACAGTGGTACGAGCAGTACTTC. The encoded protein is CASSLEQWYEQYF.

The rearrangement links TRBV19 to TRBJ2-1; TRBD1 matches at 7 bases. Germline CDR1 LNHDA, CDR2 SQIVND (reference sequence). The CDR3 is 15 residues long. J gave up 2 bases and V 7 bases, and 8 bases lay outside the gene matches. CDR3 in amino acids: CASKTGTVTYNEQFF. DNA of the CDR3: TGTGCCAGTAAAACCGGGACAGTCACCTACAATGAGCAGTTCTTC.

This clone was recorded only once. The V gene is TRBV30, the J gene TRBJ1-5; D is perhaps TRBD1 (5 bases). Germline V gives CDR1 GTSNPN, CDR2 SVGIG (reference sequence). The CDR3 loop spans 13 amino acids. Trimming took 4 bases from V and 0 from J, leaving 7 bases between them. The CDR3 bases are TGTGCCTGGACAGGGAATAGCAATCAGCCCCAGCATTTT. It yields the protein CAWTGNSNQPQHF.

CDR3 residues: CASSHGETQYF. The CDR3 region has the DNA TGTGCCAGCAGCCACGGGGAGACCCAGTACTTC. The chain employs TRBV6-2 or TRBV6-3 and TRBJ2-5; D is uncertain. The CDR3 spans 11 residues. The germline V gene encodes CDR1 MNHEY and CDR2 SVGEGT. Trimming left V 6 bases short and J 5 bases short, with 7 bases between.

As DNA, the CDR3 is TGCAGTGGGGGGGTCGGCTACACCTTC. Translation: CSGGVGYTF. J is TRBJ1-2 and V is TRBV20-1, with D possibly TRBD1 on 5 matching bases. V was pared by 7 bases and J by 8 bases, with 8 bases between. CDR1 and CDR2 from the germline V gene are DFQATT and SNEGSKA (reference sequence). CDR3 length: 9 residues.

The chain uses TRBV10-1 and TRBJ2-3; 7 bases match TRBD1. The CDR3 is 13 residues long. Germline CDR1 and CDR2: WNHNN and SYGVQD (reference sequence). The ends lost 4 bases at V and 5 bases at J; junction bases unmatched: 3. CDR3: CASSGYRGDTQYF. The CDR3 bases are TGCGCCAGCAGTGGCTACAGGGGAGATACGCAGTATTTT.

The chain employs TRBV18 and TRBJ2-1; maybe TRBD2 (6 bases). The V end lost 3 bases, the J end lost 7 bases, and 16 bases lay between the germline ends. The CDR3 covers 15 residues. In germline, CDR1 is KGHSH, CDR2 LQKENI. DNA of the CDR3: TGTGCCAGCTCACCGGGCCAGGGAGGAGGTAATGAGCAGTTCTTC. Translating gives CASSPGQGGGNEQFF.